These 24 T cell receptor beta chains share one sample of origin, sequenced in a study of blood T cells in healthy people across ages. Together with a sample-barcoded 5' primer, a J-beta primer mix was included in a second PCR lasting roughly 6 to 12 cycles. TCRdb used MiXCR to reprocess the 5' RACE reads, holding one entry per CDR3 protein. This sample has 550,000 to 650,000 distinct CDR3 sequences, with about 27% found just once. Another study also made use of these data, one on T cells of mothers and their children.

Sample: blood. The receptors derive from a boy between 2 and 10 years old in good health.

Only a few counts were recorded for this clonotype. The CDR3 DNA reads as TGTGCCAGCAGCATAGCGGGAGGCCCTCGCGAGCAGTACTTC. As protein: CASSIAGGPREQYF. The chain has TRBV11-2 and TRBJ2-5, with 10 bases lining up with TRBD2. The DNA end favors TRBJ2-7, so the J call may be wrong. The germline gives CDR1 SGHAT, CDR2 FQNNGV. The CDR3 covers 14 residues.

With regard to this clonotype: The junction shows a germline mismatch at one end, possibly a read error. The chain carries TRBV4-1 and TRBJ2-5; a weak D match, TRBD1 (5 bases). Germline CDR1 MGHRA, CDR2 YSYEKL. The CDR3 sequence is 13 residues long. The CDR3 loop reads CASSQEGPGDKFF. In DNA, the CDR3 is TGCGCCAGCAGCCAAGAGGGGCCAGGAGATAAGTTCTTC.

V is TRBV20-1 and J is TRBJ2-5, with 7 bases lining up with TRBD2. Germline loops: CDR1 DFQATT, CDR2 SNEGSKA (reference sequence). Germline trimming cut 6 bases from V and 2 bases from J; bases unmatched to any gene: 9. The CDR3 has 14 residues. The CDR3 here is CSAGGGWWQETQYF. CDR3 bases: TGCAGTGCCGGCGGGGGTTGGTGGCAAGAGACCCAGTACTTC.

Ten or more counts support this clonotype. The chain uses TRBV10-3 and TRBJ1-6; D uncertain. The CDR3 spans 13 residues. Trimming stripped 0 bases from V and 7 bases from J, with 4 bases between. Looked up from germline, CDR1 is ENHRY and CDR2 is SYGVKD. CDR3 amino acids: CAISESQNSPLHF. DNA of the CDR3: TGTGCCATCAGTGAGTCACAGAATTCACCCCTCCACTTT.

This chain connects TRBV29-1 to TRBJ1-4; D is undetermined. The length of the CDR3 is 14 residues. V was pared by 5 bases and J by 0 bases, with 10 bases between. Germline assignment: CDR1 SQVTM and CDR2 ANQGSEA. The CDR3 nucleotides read TGCAGCGTTTCGGCCGACCCAACTAATGAAAAACTGTTTTTT. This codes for CSVSADPTNEKLFF.

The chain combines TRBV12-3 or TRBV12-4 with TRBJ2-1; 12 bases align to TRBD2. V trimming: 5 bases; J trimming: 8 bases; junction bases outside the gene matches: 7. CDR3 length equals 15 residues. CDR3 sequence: CASSPSGGARYEQFF. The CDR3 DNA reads TGTGCCAGCAGTCCTAGCGGGGGGGCACGATATGAGCAGTTCTTC.

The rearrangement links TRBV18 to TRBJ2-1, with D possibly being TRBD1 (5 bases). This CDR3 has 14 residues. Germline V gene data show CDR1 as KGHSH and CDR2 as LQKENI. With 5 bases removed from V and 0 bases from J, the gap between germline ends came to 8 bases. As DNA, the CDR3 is TGTGCCAGCTCATGGGGCAGCTCCTACAATGAGCAGTTCTTC. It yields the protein CASSWGSSYNEQFF.

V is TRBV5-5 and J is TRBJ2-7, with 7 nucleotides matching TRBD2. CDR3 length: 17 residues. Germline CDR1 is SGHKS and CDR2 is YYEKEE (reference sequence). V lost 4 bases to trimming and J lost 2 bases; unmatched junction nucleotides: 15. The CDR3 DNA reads TGTGCCAGCAGCCCGAAGACTGGCGAGCGGGGAACCTACGAGCAGTACTTC. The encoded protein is CASSPKTGERGTYEQYF.

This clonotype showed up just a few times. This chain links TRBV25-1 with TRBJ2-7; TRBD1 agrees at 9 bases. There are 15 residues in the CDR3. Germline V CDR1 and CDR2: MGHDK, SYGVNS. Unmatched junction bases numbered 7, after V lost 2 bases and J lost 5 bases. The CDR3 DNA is TGTGCCAGCAGTGAAGTCGGGACAGGGTCACACGAGCAGTACTTC. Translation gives CASSEVGTGSHEQYF.

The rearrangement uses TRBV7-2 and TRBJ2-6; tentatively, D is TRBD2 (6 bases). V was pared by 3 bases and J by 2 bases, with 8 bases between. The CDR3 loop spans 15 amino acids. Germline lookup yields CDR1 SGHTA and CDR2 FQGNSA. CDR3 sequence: CASSFRGTGANVLTF. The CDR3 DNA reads TGTGCCAGCAGCTTCCGGGGGACTGGGGCCAACGTCCTGACTTTC.

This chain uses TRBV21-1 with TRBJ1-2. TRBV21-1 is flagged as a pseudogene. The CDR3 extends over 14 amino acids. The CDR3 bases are TGTGCCAGCAGCAAAACCCCAGGTTTTCGTGGCTACACCTTC. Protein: CASSKTPGFRGYTF.

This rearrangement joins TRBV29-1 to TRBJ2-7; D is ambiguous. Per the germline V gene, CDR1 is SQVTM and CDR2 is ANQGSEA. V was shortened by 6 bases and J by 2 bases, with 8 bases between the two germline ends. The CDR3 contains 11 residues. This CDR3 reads CSVDDTYEQYF. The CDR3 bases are TGCAGCGTGGACGACACCTACGAGCAGTACTTC.

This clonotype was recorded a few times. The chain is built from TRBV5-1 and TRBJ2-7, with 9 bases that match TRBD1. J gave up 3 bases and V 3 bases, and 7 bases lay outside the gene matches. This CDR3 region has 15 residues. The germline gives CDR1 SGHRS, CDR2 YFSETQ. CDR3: CASSSDRGRVYEQYF. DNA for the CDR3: TGCGCCAGCAGCTCCGACAGGGGGAGGGTCTACGAGCAGTACTTC.

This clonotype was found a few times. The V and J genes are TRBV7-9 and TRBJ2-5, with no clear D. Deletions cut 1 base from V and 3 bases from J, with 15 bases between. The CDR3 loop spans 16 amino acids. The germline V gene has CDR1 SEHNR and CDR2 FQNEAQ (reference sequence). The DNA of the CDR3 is TGTGCCAGCAGCTTAGTTCAGTGGACCGCTAAAGAGACCCAGTACTTC. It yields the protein CASSLVQWTAKETQYF.

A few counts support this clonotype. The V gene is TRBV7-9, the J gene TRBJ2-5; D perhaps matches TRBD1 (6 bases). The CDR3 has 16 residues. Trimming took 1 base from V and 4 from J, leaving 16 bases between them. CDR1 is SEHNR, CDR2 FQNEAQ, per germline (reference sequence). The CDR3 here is CASSLGPGHGLETQYF. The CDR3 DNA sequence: TGTGCCAGCAGCTTAGGCCCGGGACATGGGTTAGAGACCCAGTACTTC.

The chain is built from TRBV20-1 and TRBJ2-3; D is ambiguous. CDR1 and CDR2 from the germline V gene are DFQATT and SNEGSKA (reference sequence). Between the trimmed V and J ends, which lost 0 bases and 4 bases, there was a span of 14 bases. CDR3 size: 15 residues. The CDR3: CSARDTLDRADTQYF. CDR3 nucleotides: TGCAGTGCTAGAGATACTCTTGATAGGGCAGATACGCAGTATTTT.

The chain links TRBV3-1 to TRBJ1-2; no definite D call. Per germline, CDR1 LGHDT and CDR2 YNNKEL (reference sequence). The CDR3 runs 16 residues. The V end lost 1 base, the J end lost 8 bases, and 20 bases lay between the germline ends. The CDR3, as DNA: TGTGCCAGCAGCCAAGGTCGTGGACGTACCACGGGGGGCTACACCTTC. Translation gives CASSQGRGRTTGGYTF. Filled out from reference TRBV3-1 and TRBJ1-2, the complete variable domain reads DTAVSQTPKYLVTQMGNDKSIKCEQNLGHDTMYWYKQDSKKFLKIMFSYNNKELIINETVPNRFSPKSPDKAHLNLHINSLELGDSAVYFCASSQGRGRTTGGYTFGSGTRLTVV.

The CDR3 DNA is TGCAGTGCTAGAGATCCTGGCGGGGGGTCCCAAGAGACCCAGTACTTC. Protein product: CSARDPGGGSQETQYF. The chain is built from TRBV20-1 and TRBJ2-5, with 8 bases identical to TRBD2. In germline, CDR1 is DFQATT, CDR2 SNEGSKA (reference sequence). CDR3 length: 16 residues. J lost 1 base, V lost 0 bases, and 7 bases had no gene match.

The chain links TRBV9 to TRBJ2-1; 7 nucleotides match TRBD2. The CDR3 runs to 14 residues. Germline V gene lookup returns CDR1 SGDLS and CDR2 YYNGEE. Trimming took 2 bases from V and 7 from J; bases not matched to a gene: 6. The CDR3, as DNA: TGTGCCAGCAGCGTCGGCGGGAGCTCGAATGAGCAGTTCTTC. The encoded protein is CASSVGGSSNEQFF.

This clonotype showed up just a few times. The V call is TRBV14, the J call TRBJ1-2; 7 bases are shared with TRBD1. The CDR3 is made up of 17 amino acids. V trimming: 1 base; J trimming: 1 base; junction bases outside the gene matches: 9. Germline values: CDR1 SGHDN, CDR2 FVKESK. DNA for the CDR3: TGTGCCAGCAGCCAAGTTGGAGGGGGCCCGATTAACTATGGCTACACCTTC. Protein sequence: CASSQVGGGPINYGYTF. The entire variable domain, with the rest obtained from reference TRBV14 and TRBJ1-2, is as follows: EAGVTQFPSHSVIEKGQTVTLRCDPISGHDNLYWYRRVMGKEIKFLLHFVKESKQDESGMPNNRFLAERTGGTYSTLKVQPAELEDSGVYFCASSQVGGGPINYGYTFGSGTRLTVV.

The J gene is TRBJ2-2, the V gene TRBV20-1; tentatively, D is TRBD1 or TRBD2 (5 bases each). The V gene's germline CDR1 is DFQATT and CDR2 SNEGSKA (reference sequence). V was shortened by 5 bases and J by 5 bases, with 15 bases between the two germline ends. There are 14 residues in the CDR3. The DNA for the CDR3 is TGCAGTGCTGTGAAAGCCGGGACGACCGGGGAGCTGTTTTTT. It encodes CSAVKAGTTGELFF.

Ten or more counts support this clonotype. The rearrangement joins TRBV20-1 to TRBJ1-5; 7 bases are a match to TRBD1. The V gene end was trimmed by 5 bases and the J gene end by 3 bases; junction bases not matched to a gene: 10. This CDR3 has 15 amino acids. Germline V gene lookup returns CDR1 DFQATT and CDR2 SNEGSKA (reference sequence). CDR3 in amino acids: CSARPTTGANQPQHF. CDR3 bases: TGCAGTGCTCGCCCTACTACAGGGGCCAATCAGCCCCAGCATTTT.

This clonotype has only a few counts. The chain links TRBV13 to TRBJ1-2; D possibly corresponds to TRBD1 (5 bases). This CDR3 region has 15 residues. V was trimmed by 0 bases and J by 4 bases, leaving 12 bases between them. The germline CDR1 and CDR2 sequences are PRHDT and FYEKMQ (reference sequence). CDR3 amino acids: CASSLGGEVGYGYTF. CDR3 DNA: TGTGCCAGCAGCTTAGGAGGGGAGGTCGGCTATGGCTACACCTTC.

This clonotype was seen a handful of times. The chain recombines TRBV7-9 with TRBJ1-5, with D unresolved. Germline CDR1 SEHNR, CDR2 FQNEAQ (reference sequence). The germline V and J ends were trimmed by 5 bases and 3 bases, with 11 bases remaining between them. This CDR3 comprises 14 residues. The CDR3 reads CASSLLADNQPQHF. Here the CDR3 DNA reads TGTGCCAGCAGCCTACTGGCGGACAATCAGCCCCAGCATTTT.